This T cell receptor (beta chain) was captured in a study of cytomegalovirus exposure and HLA in healthy donors. The wider study: From HLA-typed donors, an early data release held some 80 million unique TCRs.

Amplification used 60 Vbeta primers and 13 Jbeta primers. How the authors handled the data: It was a later analysis that counted 83 million or so unique TCR beta chains, of which about 10 million were shared. Measured with immunoSEQ multiplex PCR; TCRdb has only the in-frame clones, and not every one. The D gene and trimming were derived from the DNA, and the V and J assignments and clone size from that table. Among about 160,000 clones, about 80% were seen once, and the ten largest hold under 2.5%. Germline CDR1 and CDR2: MNHNY and SVGAGI (reference sequence). The V gene end was trimmed by 5 bases and the J gene end by 1 base; junction bases not matched to a gene: 6. The CDR3 has 16 amino acids.

The chain carries TRBV6-6 and TRBJ2-3, with 10 bases that match TRBD1. This receptor was obtained from a man aged 40-50 years in good health and CMV-seronegative. The sequenced material came from PBMCs. This CDR3 is CASSRAGTGGTDTQYF. The CDR3, as DNA: TGTGCCAGCAGTCGAGCCGGGACAGGGGGCACAGATACGCAGTATTTT.